This T cell receptor beta chain was profiled in a study of cytomegalovirus exposure and HLA in healthy donors. Here immunoSEQ multiplex PCR was the method, and the copy in TCRdb shows in-frame clones only, minus some. The table has 120,000 to 150,000 clones, 84% seen once. CDR1 and CDR2 from the germline V gene are SGHRS and YFSETQ. V trimming: 1 base; J trimming: 2 bases; junction bases outside the gene matches: 6. The CDR3 covers 16 residues. There are a few counts of this clone. Antigen unknown. Study-wide findings and caveats: Researchers catalogued approximately 160 TCR beta chains as cytomegalovirus-associated.

The source material was PBMCs. The V call is TRBV5-1, the J call TRBJ2-5, with 9 bases matching TRBD2. This TCR derives from a woman between 25 and 40 years old in good health and CMV-seronegative. The CDR3 here is CASSLRAGGRQETQYF. CDR3 nucleotides: TGCGCCAGCAGCTTGAGAGCGGGGGGTCGACAAGAGACCCAGTACTTC.